A single sample gave rise to the 2 T cell receptor beta chains below, sequenced in a study of cytomegalovirus exposure and HLA in healthy donors (dated by TCRdb to the late 2010s). Library generation was performed with the immunoSEQ multiplex PCR assay. A mixture of 60 forward primers for TCR Vbeta segments and 13 reverse primers for TCR Jbeta segments was used in the multiplex PCR. TCRdb holds this immuneACCESS table with in-frame rearrangements only. Some clones are missing; in checked studies, unresolved V genes explain under half, and the rest has no known cause. This sample gives over 150,000 clones in total; roughly 79% of them show up just once. 2.9% of the sample goes to the ten largest clones. The sequencing input was PBMCs. Every receptor here comes from a male donor in good health and CMV-seronegative.

Comment on this clone: Within the sample, other DNA sequences also encode this same CDR3. This sequence joins TRBV7-3 and TRBJ1-4, with D perhaps TRBD1 (6 bases). CDR3 length equals 15 residues. CDR1 and CDR2 from the germline V gene are SGHTA and FQGTGA. Trimming removed 5 bases at V and 5 bases at J, with 15 bases between. CDR3 DNA: TGTGCCAGCAGCCTAAGGGGGGGCCCAAATGAAAAACTGTTTTTT. It translates to CASSLRGGPNEKLFF.

The DNA for the CDR3 is TGTGCCACCAGCAGAGGGGGGCCAGGGGATAGCTACGAGCAGTACTTC. It specifies CATSRGGPGDSYEQYF. The chain links TRBV15 to TRBJ2-5; TRBD1 might be the D (6 bases). The J call may be faulty, since TRBJ2-7 better matches the DNA end. The CDR3 runs 16 residues. CDR1 is LNHNV, CDR2 YYDKDF, per germline (reference sequence).